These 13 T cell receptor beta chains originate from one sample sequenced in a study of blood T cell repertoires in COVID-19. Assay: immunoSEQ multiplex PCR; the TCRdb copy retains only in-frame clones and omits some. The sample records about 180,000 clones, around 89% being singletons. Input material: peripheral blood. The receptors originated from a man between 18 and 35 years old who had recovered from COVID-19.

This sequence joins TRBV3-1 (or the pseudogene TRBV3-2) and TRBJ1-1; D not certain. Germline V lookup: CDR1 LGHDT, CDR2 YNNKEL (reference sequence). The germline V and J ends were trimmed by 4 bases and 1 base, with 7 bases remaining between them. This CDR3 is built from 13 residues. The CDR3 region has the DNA TGTGCCAGCAGCCTACAGAGGAACACTGAAGCTTTCTTT. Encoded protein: CASSLQRNTEAFF.

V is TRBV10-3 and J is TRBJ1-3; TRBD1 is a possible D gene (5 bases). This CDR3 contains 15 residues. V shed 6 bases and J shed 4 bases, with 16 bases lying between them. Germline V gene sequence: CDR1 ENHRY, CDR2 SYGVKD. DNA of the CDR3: TGTGCCATCAGCGCTCGAGGGGCGGGGGGAAACACCATATATTTT. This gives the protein CAISARGAGGNTIYF.

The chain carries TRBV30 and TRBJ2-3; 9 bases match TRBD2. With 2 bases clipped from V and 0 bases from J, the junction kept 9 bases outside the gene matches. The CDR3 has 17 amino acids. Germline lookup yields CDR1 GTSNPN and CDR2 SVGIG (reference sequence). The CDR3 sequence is CAWSSARTSASTDTQYF. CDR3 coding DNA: TGTGCCTGGAGTTCGGCCCGGACTAGCGCGAGCACAGATACGCAGTATTTT.

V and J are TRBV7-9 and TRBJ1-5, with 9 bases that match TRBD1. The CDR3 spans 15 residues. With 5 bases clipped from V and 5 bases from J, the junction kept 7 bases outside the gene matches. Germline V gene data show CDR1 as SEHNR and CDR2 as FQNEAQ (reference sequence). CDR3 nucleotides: TGTGCCAGCAGCCACGGGACAGGGTATGATCAGCCCCAGCATTTT. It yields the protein CASSHGTGYDQPQHF. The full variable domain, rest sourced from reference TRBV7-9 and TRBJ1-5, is DTGVSQNPRHKITKRGQNVTFRCDPISEHNRLYWYRQTLGQGPEFLTYFQNEAQLEKSRLLSDRFSAERPKGSFSTLEIQRTEQGDSAMYLCASSHGTGYDQPQHFGDGTRLSIL.

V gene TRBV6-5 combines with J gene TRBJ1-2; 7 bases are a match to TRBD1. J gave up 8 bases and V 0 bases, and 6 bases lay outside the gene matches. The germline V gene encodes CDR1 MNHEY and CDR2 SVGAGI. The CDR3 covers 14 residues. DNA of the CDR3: TGTGCCAGCAGTTACTCAAAGGGGGCAAGAGGCTACACCTTC. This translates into CASSYSKGARGYTF.

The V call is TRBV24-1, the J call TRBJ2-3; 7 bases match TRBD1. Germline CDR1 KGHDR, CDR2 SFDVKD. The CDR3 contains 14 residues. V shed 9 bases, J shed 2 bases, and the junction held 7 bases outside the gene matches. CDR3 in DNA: TGTGCCACCCGGGGCAGGGGGACCACAGATACGCAGTATTTT. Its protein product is CATRGRGTTDTQYF.

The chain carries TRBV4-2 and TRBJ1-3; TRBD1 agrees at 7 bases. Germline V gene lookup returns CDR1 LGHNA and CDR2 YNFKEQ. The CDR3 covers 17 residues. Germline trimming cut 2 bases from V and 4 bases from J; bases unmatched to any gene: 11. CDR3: CASSQPSEGAGGNTIYF. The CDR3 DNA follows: TGTGCCAGCAGCCAACCATCGGAGGGGGCGGGAGGAAACACCATATATTTT.

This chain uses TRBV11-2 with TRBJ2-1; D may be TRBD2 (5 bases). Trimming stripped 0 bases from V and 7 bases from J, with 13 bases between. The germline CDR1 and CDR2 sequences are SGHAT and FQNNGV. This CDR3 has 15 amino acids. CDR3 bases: TGTGCCAGCAGCTTAGATAGGCTCTCGGGGAATGAGCAGTTCTTC. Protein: CASSLDRLSGNEQFF.

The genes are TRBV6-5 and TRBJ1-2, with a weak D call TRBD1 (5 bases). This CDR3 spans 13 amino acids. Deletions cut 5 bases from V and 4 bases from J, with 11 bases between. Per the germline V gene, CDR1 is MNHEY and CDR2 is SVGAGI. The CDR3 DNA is TGTGCCAGCAGTCCGCAGGGTTCCTATGGCTACACCTTC. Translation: CASSPQGSYGYTF.

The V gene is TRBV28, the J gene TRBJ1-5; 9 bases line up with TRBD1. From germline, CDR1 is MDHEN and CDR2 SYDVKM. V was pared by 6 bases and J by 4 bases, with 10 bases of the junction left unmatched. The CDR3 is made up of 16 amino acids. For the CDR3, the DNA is TGTGCCAGCAGAACTCCCGGACAGGGGCCGAATCAGCCCCAGCATTTT. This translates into CASRTPGQGPNQPQHF.

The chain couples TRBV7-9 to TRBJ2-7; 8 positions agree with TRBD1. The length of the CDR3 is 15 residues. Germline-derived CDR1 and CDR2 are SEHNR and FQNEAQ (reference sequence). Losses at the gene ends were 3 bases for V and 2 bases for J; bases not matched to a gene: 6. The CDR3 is CASSFFPRGPYEQYF. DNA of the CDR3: TGTGCCAGCAGCTTCTTCCCCAGGGGGCCCTACGAGCAGTACTTC.

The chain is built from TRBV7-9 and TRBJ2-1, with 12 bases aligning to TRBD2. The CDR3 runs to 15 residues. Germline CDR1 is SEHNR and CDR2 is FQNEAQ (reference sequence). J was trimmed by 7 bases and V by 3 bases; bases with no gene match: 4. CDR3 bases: TGTGCCAGCAGCTTTAGGACTAGCGGGACAAATGAGCAGTTCTTC. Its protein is CASSFRTSGTNEQFF.

This chain's CDR3 is CASSHVGTGSYEQYF. DNA for the CDR3: TGTGCCAGCAGCCACGTCGGGACAGGGTCCTACGAGCAGTACTTC. This chain links TRBV27 with TRBJ2-7; 9 nucleotides align to TRBD1. Trimming removed 6 bases from V and 1 base from J; junction bases left unmatched: 7. The germline V gene has CDR1 MNHEY and CDR2 SMNVEV (reference sequence). CDR3 length: 15 residues.